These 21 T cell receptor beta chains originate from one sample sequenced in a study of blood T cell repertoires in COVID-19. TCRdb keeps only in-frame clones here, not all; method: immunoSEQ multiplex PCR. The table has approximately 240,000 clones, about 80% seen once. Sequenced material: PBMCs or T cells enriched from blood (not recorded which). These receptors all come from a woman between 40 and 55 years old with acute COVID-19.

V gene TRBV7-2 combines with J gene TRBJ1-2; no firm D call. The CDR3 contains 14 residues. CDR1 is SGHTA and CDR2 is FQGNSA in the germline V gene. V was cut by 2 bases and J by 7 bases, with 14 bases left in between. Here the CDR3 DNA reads TGTGCCAGCAGCTTACATTCGGAGGGAGCTGGCTACACCTTC. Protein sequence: CASSLHSEGAGYTF.

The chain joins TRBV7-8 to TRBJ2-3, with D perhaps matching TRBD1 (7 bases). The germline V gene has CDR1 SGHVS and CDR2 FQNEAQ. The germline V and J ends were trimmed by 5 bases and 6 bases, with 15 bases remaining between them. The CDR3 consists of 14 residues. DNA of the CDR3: TGTGCCAGCAGCACATCGACAGGGAGGGATACGCAGTATTTT. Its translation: CASSTSTGRDTQYF.

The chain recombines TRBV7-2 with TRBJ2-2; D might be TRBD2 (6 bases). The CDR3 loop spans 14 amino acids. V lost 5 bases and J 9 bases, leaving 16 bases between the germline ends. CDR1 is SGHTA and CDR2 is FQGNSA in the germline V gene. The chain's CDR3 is CASSVGTPTRELFF. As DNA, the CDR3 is TGTGCCAGCAGCGTCGGGACTCCTACCCGGGAGCTGTTTTTT. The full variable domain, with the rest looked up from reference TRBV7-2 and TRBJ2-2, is GAGVSQSPSNKVTEKGKDVELRCDPISGHTALYWYRQSLGQGLEFLIYFQGNSAPDKSGLPSDRFSAERTGGSVSTLTIQRTQQEDSAVYLCASSVGTPTRELFFGEGSRLTVL.

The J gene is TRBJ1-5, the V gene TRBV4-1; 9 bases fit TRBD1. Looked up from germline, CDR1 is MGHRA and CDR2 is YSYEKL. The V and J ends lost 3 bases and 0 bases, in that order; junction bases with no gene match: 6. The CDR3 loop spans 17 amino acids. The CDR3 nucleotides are TGCGCCAGCAGCCAGGGGACAGGGACCAATAGCAATCAGCCCCAGCATTTT. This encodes CASSQGTGTNSNQPQHF.

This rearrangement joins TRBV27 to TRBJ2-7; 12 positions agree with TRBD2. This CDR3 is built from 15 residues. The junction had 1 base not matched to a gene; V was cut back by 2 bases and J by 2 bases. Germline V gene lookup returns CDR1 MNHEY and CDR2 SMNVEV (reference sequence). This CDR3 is CASSLTSGRPYEQYF. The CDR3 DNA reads TGTGCCAGCAGTTTAACTAGCGGGAGGCCCTACGAGCAGTACTTC.

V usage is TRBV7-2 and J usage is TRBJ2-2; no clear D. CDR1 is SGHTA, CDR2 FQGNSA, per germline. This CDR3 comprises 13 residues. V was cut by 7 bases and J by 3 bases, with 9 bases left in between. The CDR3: CASIPGYTGELFF. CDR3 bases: TGTGCCAGCATTCCAGGTTACACCGGGGAGCTGTTTTTT. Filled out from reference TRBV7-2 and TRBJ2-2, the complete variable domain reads GAGVSQSPSNKVTEKGKDVELRCDPISGHTALYWYRQSLGQGLEFLIYFQGNSAPDKSGLPSDRFSAERTGGSVSTLTIQRTQQEDSAVYLCASIPGYTGELFFGEGSRLTVL.

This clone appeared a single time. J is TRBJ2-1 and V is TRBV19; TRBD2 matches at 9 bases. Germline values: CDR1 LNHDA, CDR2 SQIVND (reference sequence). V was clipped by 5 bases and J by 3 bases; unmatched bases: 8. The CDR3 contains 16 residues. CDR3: CASSQASGDYYNEQFF. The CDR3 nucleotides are TGTGCCAGTAGTCAAGCTAGCGGGGATTACTACAATGAGCAGTTCTTC. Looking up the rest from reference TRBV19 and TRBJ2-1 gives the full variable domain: DGGITQSPKYLFRKEGQNVTLSCEQNLNHDAMYWYRQDPGQGLRLIYYSQIVNDFQKGDIAEGYSVSREKKESFPLTVTSAQKNPTAFYLCASSQASGDYYNEQFFGPGTRLTVL.

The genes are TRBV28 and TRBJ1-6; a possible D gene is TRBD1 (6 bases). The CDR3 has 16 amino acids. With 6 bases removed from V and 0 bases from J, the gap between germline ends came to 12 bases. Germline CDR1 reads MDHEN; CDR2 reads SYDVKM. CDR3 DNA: TGTGCCAGCAGACGACAGGAGAGCTCCTATAATTCACCCCTCCACTTT. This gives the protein CASRRQESSYNSPLHF.

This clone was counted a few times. CDR3 sequence (DNA): TGCAGTGCTAGTCACCAGAAGAACACTGAAGCTTTCTTT. Translated: CSASHQKNTEAFF. The chain has TRBV20-1 and TRBJ1-1, with unresolved D. Per the germline V gene, CDR1 is DFQATT and CDR2 is SNEGSKA (reference sequence). The CDR3 consists of 13 residues. V lost 3 bases, J lost 1 base, and 9 bases lay in between.

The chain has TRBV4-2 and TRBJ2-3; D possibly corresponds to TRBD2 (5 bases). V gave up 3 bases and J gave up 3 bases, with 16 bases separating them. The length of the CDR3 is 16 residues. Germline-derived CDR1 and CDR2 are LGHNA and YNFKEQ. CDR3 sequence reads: CASSQAGVILTDTQYF. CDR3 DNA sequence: TGTGCCAGCAGCCAGGCGGGTGTGATTTTAACAGATACGCAGTATTTT.

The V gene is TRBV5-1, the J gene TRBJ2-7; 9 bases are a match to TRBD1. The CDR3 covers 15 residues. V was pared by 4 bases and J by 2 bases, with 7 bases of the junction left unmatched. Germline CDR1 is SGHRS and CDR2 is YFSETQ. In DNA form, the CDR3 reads TGCGCCAGCAGCCCCAGGGACAGGGAGGCCTACGAGCAGTACTTC. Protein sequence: CASSPRDREAYEQYF. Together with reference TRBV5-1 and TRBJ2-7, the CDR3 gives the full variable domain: KAGVTQTPRYLIKTRGQQVTLSCSPISGHRSVSWYQQTPGQGLQFLFEYFSETQRNKGNFPGRFSGRQFSNSRSEMNVSTLELGDSALYLCASSPRDREAYEQYFGPGTRLTVT.

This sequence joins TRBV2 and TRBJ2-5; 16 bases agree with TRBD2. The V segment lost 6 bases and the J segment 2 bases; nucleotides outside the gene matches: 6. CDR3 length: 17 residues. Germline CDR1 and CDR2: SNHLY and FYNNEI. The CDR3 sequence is CASRHGTSGGAQETQYF. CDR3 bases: TGTGCCAGCAGGCATGGGACTAGCGGGGGGGCTCAAGAGACCCAGTACTTC.

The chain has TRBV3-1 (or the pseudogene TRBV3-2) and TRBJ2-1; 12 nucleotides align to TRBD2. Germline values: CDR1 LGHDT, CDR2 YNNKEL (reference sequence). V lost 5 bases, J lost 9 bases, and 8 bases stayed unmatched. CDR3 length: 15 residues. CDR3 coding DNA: TGTGCCAGCAGCGTGACTAGCGGGAGCAGGGTTGAGCAGTTCTTC. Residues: CASSVTSGSRVEQFF.

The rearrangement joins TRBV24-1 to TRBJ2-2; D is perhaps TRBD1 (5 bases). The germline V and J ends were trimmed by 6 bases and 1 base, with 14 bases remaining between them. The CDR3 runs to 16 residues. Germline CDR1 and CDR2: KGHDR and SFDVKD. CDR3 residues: CATSRQRSLNTGELFF. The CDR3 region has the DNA TGTGCCACCAGTCGACAGAGAAGCTTGAACACCGGGGAGCTGTTTTTT.

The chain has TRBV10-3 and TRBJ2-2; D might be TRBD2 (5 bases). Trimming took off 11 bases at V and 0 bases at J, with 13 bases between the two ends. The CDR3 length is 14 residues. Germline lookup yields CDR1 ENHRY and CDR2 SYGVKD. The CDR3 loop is CAAGETANTGELFF. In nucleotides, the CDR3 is TGTGCCGCCGGGGAGACCGCGAACACCGGGGAGCTGTTTTTT.

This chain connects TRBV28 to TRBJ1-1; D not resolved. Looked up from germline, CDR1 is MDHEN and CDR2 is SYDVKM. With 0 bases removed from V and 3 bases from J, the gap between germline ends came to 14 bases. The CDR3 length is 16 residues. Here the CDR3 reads CASSLWAVGRDTEAFF. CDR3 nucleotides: TGTGCCAGCAGTTTATGGGCAGTCGGGAGGGACACTGAAGCTTTCTTT.

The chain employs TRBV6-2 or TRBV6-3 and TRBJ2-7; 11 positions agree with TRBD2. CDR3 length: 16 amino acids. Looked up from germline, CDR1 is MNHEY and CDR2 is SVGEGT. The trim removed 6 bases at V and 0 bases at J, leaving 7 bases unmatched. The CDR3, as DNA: TGTGCCAGCAGCCCTTATAGCGGGAGGGCCTCCTACGAGCAGTACTTC. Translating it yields CASSPYSGRASYEQYF.

The CDR3 loop is CARGPGTSPSNEQFF. The CDR3 coding sequence is TGTGCCAGAGGCCCCGGGACTAGCCCCTCCAATGAGCAGTTCTTC. V usage is TRBV7-4 and J usage is TRBJ2-1; 9 bases line up with TRBD2. Germline CDR1 SGHVT, CDR2 SQSDAQ. V lost 9 bases, J lost 6 bases, and 12 bases stayed unmatched. This CDR3 region has 15 residues. The full variable domain, in which reference TRBV7-4 and TRBJ2-1 provide the parts outside the CDR3, is GAGVSQSPRYKVAKRGRDVALRCDSISGHVTLYWYRQTLGQGSEVLTYSQSDAQRDKSGRPSGRFSAERPERSVSTLKIQRTEQGDSAVYLCARGPGTSPSNEQFFGPGTRLTVL.

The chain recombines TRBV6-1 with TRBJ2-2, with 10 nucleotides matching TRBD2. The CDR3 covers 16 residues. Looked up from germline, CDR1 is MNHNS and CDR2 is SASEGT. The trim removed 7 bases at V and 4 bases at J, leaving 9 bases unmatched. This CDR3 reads CASNERRLAGTGELFF. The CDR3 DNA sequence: TGTGCCAGCAATGAGAGAAGACTAGCGGGCACCGGGGAGCTGTTTTTT.

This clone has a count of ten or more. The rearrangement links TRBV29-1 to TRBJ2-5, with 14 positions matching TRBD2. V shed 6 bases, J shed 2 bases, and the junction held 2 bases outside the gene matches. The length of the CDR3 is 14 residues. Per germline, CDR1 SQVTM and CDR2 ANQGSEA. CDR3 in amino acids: CSVRTSGGQETQYF. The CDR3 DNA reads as TGCAGCGTCCGGACTAGCGGGGGGCAAGAGACCCAGTACTTC.

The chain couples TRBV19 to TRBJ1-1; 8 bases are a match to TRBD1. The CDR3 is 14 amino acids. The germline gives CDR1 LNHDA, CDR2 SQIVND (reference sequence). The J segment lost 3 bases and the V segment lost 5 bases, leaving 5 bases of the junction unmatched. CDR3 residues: CASSADRADTEAFF. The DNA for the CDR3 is TGTGCCAGTAGTGCGGACAGGGCGGACACTGAAGCTTTCTTT.